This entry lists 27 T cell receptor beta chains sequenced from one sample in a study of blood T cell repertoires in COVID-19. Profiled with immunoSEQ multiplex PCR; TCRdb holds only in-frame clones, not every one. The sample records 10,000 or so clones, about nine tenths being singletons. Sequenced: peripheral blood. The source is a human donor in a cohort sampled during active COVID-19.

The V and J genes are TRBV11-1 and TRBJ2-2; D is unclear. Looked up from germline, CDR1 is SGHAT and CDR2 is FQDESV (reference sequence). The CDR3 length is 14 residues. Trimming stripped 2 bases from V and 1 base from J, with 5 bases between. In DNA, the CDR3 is TGTGCCAGCAGCTTAAATAGGAACACCGGGGAGCTGTTTTTT. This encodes CASSLNRNTGELFF.

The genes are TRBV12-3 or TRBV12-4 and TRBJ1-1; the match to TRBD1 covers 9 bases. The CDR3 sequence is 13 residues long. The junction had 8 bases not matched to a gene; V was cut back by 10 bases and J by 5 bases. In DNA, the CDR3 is TGTGCCAACCGACAGGGGGTTAGGACTGAAGCTTTCTTT. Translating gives CANRQGVRTEAFF.

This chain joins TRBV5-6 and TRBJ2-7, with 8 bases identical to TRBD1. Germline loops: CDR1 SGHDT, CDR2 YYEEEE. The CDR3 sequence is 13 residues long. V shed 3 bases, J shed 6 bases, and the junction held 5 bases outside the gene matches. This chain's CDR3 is CASSYGQGFEQYF. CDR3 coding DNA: TGTGCCAGCAGCTACGGACAGGGATTCGAGCAGTACTTC.

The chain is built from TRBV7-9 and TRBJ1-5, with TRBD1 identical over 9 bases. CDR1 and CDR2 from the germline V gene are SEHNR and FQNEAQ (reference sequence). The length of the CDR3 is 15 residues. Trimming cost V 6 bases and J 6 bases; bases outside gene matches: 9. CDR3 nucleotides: TGTGCCAGCAGTCGTACAGGGGGCGTCGGTCAGCCCCAGCATTTT. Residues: CASSRTGGVGQPQHF.

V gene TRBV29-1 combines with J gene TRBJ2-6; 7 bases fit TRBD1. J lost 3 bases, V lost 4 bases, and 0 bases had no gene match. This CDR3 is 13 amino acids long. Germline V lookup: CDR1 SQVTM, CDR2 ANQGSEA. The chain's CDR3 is CSVGQGGANVLTF. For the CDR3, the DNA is TGCAGCGTTGGACAGGGTGGGGCCAACGTCCTGACTTTC.

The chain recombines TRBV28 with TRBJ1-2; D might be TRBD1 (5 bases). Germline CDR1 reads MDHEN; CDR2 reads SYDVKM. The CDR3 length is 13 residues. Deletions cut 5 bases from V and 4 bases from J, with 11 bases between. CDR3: CASSPDRTYGYTF. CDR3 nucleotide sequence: TGTGCCAGCAGTCCAGACAGAACCTATGGCTACACCTTC.

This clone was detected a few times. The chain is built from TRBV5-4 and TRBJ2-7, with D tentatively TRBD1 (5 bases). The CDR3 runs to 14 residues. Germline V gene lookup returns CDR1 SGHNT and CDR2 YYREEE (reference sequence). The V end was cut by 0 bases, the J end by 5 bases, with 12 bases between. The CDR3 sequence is CASSLEGASHEQYF. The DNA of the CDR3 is TGTGCCAGCAGCTTGGAAGGGGCTTCCCACGAGCAGTACTTC.

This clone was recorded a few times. Here the CDR3 DNA reads TGCGCCAGCAGCACAACCGGGACAGGGCTTTACGAGCAGTACTTC. Its protein product is CASSTTGTGLYEQYF. The gene calls are TRBV5-1 and TRBJ2-7; 9 bases are a match to TRBD1. The germline V gene has CDR1 SGHRS and CDR2 YFSETQ. The V gene end was trimmed by 4 bases and the J gene end by 4 bases; junction bases not matched to a gene: 9. The CDR3 is 15 residues long.

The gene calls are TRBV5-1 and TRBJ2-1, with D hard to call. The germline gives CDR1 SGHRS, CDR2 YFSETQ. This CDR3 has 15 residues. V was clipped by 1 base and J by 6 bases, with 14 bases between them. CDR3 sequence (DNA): TGCGCCAGCAGCTTGATTCGTTCGGTAGCCAATGAGCAGTTCTTC. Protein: CASSLIRSVANEQFF.

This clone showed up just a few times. CDR3 coding DNA: TGCGCCAGCGACTTTGGGACAGGGAGGAGTAATGGCTACACCTTC. It specifies CASDFGTGRSNGYTF. The chain employs TRBV5-1 and TRBJ1-2; 9 bases line up with TRBD1. CDR1 is SGHRS and CDR2 is YFSETQ in the germline V gene. The ends lost 7 bases at V and 6 bases at J; junction bases unmatched: 13. This CDR3 has 15 residues.

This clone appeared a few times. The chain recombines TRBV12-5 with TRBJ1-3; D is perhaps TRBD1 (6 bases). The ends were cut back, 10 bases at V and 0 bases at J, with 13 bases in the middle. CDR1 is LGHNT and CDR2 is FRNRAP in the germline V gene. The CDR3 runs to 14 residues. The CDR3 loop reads CATALGASGNTIYF. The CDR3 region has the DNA TGTGCTACCGCCCTGGGGGCCTCTGGAAACACCATATATTTT.

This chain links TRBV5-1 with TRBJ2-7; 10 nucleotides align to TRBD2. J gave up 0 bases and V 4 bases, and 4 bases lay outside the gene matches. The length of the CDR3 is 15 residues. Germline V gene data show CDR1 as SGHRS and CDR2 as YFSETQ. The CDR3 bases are TGCGCCAGCAGCATTAGCGGGGGGAGCTCCTACGAGCAGTACTTC. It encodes CASSISGGSSYEQYF.

The CDR3 nucleotides read TGTGCCAGCAGCTTGGCCCGTGGGAGCGTGGACTATGGCTACACCTTC. It is translated as CASSLARGSVDYGYTF. This chain uses TRBV5-5 with TRBJ1-2; D uncertain. Between the trimmed V and J ends, which lost 0 bases and 3 bases, there was a span of 15 bases. Germline CDR1 reads SGHKS; CDR2 reads YYEKEE (reference sequence). The CDR3 loop spans 16 amino acids.

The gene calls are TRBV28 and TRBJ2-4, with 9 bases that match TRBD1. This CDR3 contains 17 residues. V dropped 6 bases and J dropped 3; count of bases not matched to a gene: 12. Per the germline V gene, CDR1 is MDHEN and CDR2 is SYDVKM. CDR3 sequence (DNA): TGTGCCAGCAGAGGGGGACAGGGCATCCCTGGCAAAAACATTCAGTACTTC. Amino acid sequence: CASRGGQGIPGKNIQYF.

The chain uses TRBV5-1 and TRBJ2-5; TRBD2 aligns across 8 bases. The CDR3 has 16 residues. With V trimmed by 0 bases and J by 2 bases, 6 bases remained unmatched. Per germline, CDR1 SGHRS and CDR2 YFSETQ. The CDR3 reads CASSLGTSGGQETQYF. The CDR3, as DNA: TGCGCCAGCAGCTTGGGAACTAGCGGCGGACAAGAGACCCAGTACTTC.

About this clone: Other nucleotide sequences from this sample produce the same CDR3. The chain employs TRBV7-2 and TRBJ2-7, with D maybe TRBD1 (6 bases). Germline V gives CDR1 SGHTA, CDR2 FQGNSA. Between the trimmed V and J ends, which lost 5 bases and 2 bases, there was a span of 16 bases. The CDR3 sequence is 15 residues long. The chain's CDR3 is CASSPPNRVPYEQYF. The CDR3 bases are TGTGCCAGCAGCCCTCCAAACAGGGTCCCCTACGAGCAGTACTTC.

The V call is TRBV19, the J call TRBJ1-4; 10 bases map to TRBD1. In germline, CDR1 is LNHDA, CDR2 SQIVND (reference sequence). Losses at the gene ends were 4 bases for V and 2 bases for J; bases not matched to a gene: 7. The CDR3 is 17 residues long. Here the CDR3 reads CASSNYGTGATNEKLFF. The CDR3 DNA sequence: TGTGCCAGTAGTAACTATGGGACAGGGGCCACTAATGAAAAACTGTTTTTT.

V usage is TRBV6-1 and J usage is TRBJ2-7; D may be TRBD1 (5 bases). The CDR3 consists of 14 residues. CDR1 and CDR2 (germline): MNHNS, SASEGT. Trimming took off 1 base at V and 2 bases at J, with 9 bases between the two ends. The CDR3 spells CASSEVRVPYEQYF. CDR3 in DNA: TGTGCCAGCAGTGAAGTCAGGGTCCCCTACGAGCAGTACTTC.

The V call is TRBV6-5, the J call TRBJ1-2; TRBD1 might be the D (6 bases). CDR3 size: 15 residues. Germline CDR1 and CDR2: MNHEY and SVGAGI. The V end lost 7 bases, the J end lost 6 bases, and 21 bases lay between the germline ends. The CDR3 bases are TGTGCCAGCACTCGTAATATACAGGGTTCCGATGGCTACACCTTC. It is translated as CASTRNIQGSDGYTF.

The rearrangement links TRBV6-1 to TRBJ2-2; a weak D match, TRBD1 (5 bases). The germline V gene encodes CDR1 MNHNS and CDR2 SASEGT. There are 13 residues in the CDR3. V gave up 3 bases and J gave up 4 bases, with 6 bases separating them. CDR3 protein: CASSETVTGELFF. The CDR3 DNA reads TGTGCCAGCAGTGAGACAGTCACCGGGGAGCTGTTTTTT.

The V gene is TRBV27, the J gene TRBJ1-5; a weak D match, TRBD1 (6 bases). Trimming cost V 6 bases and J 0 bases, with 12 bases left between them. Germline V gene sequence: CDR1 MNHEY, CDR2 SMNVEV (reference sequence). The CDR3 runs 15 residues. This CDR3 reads CASRQGGYSNQPQHF. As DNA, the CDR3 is TGTGCCAGCAGACAGGGCGGGTATAGCAATCAGCCCCAGCATTTT.

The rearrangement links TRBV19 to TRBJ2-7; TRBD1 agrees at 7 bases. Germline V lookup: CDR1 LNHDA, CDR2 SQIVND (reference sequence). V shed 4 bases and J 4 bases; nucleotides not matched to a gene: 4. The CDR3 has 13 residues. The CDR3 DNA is TGTGCCAGTAGTACCTTGACAGGGTACGAGCAGTACTTC. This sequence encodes CASSTLTGYEQYF.

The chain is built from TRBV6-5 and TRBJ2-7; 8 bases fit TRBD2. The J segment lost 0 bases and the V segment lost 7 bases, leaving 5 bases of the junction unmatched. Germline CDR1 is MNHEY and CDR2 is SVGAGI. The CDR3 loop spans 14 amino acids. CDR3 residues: CASNHGGVSYEQYF. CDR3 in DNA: TGTGCCAGCAACCACGGGGGGGTCTCCTACGAGCAGTACTTC.

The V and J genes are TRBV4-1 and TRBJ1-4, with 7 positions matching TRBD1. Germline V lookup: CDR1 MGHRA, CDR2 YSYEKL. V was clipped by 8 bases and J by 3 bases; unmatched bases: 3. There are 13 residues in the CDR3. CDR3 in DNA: TGCGCCAGCCGCAGGGGGTCTAATGAAAAACTGTTTTTT. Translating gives CASRRGSNEKLFF.

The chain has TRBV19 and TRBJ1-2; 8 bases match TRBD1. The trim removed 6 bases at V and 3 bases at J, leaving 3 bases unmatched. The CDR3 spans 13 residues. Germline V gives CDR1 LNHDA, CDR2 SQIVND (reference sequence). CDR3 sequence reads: CASSGTGDYGYTF. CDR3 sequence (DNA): TGTGCCAGTAGCGGGACAGGCGACTATGGCTACACCTTC.

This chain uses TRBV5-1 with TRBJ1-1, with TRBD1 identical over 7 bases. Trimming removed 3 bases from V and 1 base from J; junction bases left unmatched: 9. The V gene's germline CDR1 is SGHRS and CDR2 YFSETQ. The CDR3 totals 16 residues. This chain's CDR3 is CASSSRPTGRNTEAFF. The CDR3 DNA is TGCGCCAGCAGCTCCCGCCCGACAGGGCGGAACACTGAAGCTTTCTTT. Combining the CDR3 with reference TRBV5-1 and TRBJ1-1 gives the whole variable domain KAGVTQTPRYLIKTRGQQVTLSCSPISGHRSVSWYQQTPGQGLQFLFEYFSETQRNKGNFPGRFSGRQFSNSRSEMNVSTLELGDSALYLCASSSRPTGRNTEAFFGQGTRLTVV.

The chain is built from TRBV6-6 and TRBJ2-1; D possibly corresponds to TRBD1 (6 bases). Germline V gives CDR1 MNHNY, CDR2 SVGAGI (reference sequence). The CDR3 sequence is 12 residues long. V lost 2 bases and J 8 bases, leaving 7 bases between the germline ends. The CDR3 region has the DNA TGTGCCAGCAGTTACGGGGGCGATGAGCAGTTCTTC. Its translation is CASSYGGDEQFF.